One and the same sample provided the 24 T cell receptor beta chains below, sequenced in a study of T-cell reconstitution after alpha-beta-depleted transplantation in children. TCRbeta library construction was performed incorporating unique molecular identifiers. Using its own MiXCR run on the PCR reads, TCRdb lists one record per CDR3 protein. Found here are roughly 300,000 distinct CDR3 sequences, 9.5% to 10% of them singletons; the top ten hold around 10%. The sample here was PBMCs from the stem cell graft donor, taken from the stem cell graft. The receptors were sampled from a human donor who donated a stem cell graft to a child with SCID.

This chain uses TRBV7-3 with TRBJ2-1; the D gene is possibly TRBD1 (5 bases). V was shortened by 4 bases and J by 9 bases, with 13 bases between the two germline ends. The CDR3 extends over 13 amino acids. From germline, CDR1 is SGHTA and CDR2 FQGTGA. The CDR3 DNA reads TGTGCCAGCAGCTCCACAGGTCCAGGTGAGCAGTTCTTC. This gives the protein CASSSTGPGEQFF.

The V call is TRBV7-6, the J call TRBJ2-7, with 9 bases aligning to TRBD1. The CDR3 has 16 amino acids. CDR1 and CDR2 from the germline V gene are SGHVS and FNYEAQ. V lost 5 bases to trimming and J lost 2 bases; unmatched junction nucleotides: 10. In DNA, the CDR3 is TGTGCCAGCAGCGCGACAGGGGGAAGGGGCCCCTACGAGCAGTACTTC. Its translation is CASSATGGRGPYEQYF.

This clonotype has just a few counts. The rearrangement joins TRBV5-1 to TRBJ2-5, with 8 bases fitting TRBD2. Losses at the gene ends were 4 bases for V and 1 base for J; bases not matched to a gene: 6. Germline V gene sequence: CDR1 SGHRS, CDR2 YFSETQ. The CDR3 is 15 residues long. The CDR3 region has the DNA TGCGCCAGCAGCCGTCTAGCGGGCTCCCAAGAGACCCAGTACTTC. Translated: CASSRLAGSQETQYF.

This chain's CDR3 is CASSTQDEQYF. The CDR3 DNA is TGTGCCAGCTCAACACAGGACGAGCAGTACTTC. This chain uses TRBV18 with TRBJ2-7, with a possible D match to TRBD1 (5 bases). Trimming took 5 bases from V and 5 from J, leaving 7 bases between them. Looked up from germline, CDR1 is KGHSH and CDR2 is LQKENI. The CDR3 covers 11 residues.

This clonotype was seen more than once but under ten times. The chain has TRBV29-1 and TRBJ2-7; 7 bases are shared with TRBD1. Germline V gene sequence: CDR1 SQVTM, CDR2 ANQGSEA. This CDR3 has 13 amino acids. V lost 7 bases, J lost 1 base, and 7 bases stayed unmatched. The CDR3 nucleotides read TGCAGCGCCCGGGACAGACTTTCCTACGAGCAGTACTTC. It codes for CSARDRLSYEQYF.

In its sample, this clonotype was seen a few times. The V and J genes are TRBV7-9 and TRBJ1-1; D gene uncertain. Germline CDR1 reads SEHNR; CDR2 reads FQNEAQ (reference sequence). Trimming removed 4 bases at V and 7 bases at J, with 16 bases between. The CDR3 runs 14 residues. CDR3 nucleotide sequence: TGTGCCAGCAGCTCCCCCTCCCGGGGAGATGAAGCTTTCTTT. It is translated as CASSSPSRGDEAFF.

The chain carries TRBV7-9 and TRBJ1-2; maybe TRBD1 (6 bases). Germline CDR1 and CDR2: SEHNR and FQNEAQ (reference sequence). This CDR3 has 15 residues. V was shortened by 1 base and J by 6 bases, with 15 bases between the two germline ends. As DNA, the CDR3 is TGTGCCAGCAGCTTAGGATTCGGACAGCAAGATGGCTACACCTTC. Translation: CASSLGFGQQDGYTF.

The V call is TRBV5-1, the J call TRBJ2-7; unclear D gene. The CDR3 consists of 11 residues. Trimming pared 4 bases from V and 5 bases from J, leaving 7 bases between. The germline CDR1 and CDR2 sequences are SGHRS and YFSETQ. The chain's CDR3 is CASSRGDEQYF. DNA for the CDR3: TGCGCCAGCAGCCGAGGTGACGAGCAGTACTTC.

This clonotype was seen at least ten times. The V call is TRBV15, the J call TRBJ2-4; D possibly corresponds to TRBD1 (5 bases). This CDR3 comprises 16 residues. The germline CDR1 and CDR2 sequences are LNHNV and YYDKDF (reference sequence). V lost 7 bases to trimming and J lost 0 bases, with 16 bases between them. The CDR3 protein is CATKDGHFLAKNIQYF. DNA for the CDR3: TGTGCCACCAAGGACGGACATTTCTTAGCCAAAAACATTCAGTACTTC. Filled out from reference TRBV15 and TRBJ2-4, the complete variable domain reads DAMVIQNPRYQVTQFGKPVTLSCSQTLNHNVMYWYQQKSSQAPKLLFHYYDKDFNNEADTPDNFQSRRPNTSFCFLDIRSPGLGDTAMYLCATKDGHFLAKNIQYFGAGTRLSVL.

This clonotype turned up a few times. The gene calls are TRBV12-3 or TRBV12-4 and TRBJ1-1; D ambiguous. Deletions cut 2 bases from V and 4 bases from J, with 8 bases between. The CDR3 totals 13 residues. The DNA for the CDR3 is TGTGCCAGCAGTTTAAAACGGGTCACTGAAGCTTTCTTT. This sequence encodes CASSLKRVTEAFF.

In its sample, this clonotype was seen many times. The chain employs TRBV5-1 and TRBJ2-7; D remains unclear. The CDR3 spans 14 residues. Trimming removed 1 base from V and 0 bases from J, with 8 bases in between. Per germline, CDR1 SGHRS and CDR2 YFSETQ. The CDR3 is CASSLIQSSYEQYF. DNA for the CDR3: TGCGCCAGCAGCTTGATACAAAGCTCCTACGAGCAGTACTTC.

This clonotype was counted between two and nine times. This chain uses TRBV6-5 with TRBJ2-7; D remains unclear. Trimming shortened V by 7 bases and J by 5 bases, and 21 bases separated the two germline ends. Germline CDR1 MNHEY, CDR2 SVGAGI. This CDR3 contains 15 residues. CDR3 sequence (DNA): TGTGCCAGCAATTCTTTTTTCCCTACCCCCAACGAGCAGTACTTC. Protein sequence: CASNSFFPTPNEQYF.

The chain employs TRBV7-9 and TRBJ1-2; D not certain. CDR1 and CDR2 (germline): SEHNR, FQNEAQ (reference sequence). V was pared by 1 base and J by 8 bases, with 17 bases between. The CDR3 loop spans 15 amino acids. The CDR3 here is CASSLGRTPLGGYTF. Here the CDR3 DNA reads TGTGCCAGCAGCTTAGGCCGGACGCCCCTGGGCGGCTACACCTTC. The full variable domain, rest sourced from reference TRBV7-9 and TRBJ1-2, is DTGVSQNPRHKITKRGQNVTFRCDPISEHNRLYWYRQTLGQGPEFLTYFQNEAQLEKSRLLSDRFSAERPKGSFSTLEIQRTEQGDSAMYLCASSLGRTPLGGYTFGSGTRLTVV.

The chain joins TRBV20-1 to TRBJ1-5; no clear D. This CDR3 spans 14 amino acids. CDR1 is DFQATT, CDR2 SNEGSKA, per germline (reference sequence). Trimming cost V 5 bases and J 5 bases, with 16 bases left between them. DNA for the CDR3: TGCAGTGCTCCCTTCGGAATGAGGGATCAGCCCCAGCATTTT. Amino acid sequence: CSAPFGMRDQPQHF.

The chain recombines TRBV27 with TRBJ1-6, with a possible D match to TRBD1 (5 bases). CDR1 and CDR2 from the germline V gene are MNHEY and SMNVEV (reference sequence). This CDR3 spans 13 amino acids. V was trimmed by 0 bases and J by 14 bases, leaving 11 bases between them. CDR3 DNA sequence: TGTGCCAGCAGTTTATCGGACACCTTGGCCCTCCACTTT. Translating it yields CASSLSDTLALHF.

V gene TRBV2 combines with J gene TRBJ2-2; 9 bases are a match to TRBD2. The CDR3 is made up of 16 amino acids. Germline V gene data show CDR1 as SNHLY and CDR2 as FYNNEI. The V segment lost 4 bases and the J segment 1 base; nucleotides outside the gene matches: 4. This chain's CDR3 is CASSVPRGGNTGELFF. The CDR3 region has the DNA TGTGCCAGCAGTGTACCGCGGGGGGGGAACACCGGGGAGCTGTTTTTT. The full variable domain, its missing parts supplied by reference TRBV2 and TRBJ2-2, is EPEVTQTPSHQVTQMGQEVILRCVPISNHLYFYWYRQILGQKVEFLVSFYNNEISEKSEIFDDQFSVERPDGSNFTLKIRSTKLEDSAMYFCASSVPRGGNTGELFFGEGSRLTVL.

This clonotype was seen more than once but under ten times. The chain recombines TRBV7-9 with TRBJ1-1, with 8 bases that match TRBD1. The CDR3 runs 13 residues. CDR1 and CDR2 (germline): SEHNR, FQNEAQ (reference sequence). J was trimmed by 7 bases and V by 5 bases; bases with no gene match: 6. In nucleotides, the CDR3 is TGTGCCAGCAGCCCGGGACAGGTCTTTGAAGCTTTCTTT. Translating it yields CASSPGQVFEAFF.

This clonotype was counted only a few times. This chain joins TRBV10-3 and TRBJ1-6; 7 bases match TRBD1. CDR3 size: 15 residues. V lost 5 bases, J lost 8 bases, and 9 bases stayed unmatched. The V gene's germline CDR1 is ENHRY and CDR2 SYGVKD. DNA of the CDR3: TGTGCCATCAGTCAAACAGGGGTGGAGGATTCACCCCTCCACTTT. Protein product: CAISQTGVEDSPLHF.

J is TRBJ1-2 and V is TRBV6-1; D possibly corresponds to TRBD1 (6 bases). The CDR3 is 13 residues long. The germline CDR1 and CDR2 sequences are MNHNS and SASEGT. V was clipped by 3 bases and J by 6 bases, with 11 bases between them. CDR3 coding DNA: TGTGCCAGCAGTGACCTCGGGGGCGATGGCTACACCTTC. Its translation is CASSDLGGDGYTF.

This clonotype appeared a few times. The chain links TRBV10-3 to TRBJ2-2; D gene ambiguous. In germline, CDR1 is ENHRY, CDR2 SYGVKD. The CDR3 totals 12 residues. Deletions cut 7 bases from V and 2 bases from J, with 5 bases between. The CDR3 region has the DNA TGTGCCATCATGGGTAACACCGGGGAGCTGTTTTTT. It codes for CAIMGNTGELFF.

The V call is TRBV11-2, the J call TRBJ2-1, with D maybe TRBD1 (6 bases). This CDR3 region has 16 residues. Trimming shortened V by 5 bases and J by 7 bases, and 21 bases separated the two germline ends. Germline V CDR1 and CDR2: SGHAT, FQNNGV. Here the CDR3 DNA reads TGTGCCAGCAGCCGCCTTGTGGGGGCGTCAGGAAATGAGCAGTTCTTC. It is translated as CASSRLVGASGNEQFF. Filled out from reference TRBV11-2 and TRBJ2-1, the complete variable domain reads EAGVAQSPRYKIIEKRQSVAFWCNPISGHATLYWYQQILGQGPKLLIQFQNNGVVDDSQLPKDRFSAERLKGVDSTLKIQPAKLEDSAVYLCASSRLVGASGNEQFFGPGTRLTVL.

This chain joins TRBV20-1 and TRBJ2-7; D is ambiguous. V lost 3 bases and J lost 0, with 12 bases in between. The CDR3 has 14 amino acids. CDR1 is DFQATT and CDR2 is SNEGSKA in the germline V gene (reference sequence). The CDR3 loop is CSASDLRSSYEQYF. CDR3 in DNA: TGCAGTGCTAGCGACTTAAGGAGCTCCTACGAGCAGTACTTC.

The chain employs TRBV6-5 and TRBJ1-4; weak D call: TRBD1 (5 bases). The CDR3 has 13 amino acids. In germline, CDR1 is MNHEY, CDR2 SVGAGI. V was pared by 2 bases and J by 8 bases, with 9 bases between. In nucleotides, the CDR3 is TGTGCCAGCAGTTACGGCGGGGGAGAAAAACTGTTTTTT. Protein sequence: CASSYGGGEKLFF.

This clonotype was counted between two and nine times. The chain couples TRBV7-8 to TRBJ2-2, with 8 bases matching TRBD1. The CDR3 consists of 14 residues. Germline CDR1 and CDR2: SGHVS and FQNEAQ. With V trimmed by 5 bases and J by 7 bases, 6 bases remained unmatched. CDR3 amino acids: CASSLFGQGGELFF. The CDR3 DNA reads TGTGCCAGCAGCCTCTTCGGACAGGGCGGGGAGCTGTTTTTT. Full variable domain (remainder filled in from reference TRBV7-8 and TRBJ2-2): GAGVSQSPRYKVAKRGQDVALRCDPISGHVSLFWYQQALGQGPEFLTYFQNEAQLDKSGLPSDRFFAERPEGSVSTLKIQRTQQEDSAVYLCASSLFGQGGELFFGEGSRLTVL.